The 6 T cell receptor beta chains listed next were all sequenced from one sample in a study of regulatory T cells in long-lasting Graves disease. Investigators prepared the TCR beta libraries by applying iRepertoire HTBI primers and Arm-PCR of CDR3 regions. TCRdb reprocessed the multiplex PCR reads with MiXCR, giving one entry per CDR3 protein. The table includes roughly 500,000 distinct CDR3 sequences, 12% to 15% detected once. Time point described: newly diagnosed GD, antithyroid drugs for less than 3 months. There was RNA extracted from PBMCs, and the TCR library was made from it. The sample also formed part of further work on T cells in Graves' hyperthyroidism and ophthalmopathy.

This sample comprised peripheral blood mononuclear cells (PBMCs), obtained at new diagnosis, from a patient treated with antithyroid drugs. The receptors here all came from a woman in her fifties or sixties with Graves disease.

This clonotype came up many times. The chain has TRBV20-1 and TRBJ2-1; 9 nucleotides agree with TRBD2. V lost 3 bases and J lost 1; bases outside the gene matches: 4. This CDR3 is built from 15 residues. The germline V gene encodes CDR1 DFQATT and CDR2 SNEGSKA (reference sequence). Here the CDR3 DNA reads TGCAGTGCTAGGAGGCTAGCGGGGTCCTACAATGAGCAGTTCTTC. Protein product: CSARRLAGSYNEQFF.

The V call is TRBV4-1, the J call TRBJ1-3; TRBD1 might be the D (6 bases). Germline CDR1 MGHRA, CDR2 YSYEKL. The CDR3 spans 17 residues. The germline V and J ends were trimmed by 4 bases and 0 bases, with 16 bases remaining between them. The CDR3 bases are TGCGCCAGCAGCCCGGGAGACAGGAGAAACTCTGGAAACACCATATATTTT. It codes for CASSPGDRRNSGNTIYF.

In this sample, this clonotype turned up many times. The gene calls are TRBV5-6 and TRBJ1-5; a possible D gene is TRBD1 (6 bases). Germline CDR1 and CDR2: SGHDT and YYEEEE. The V gene lost 0 bases and the J gene lost 5 bases, with 12 bases spanning the gap. CDR3 length: 15 amino acids. The CDR3 loop is CASSLGGHFYQPQHF. In DNA, the CDR3 is TGTGCCAGCAGCTTGGGGGGACATTTCTATCAGCCCCAGCATTTT.

Points on this clonotype: One base away lies a much larger clone, so this may be a sequencing read error. This chain uses TRBV28 with TRBJ2-4, with a tentative D call TRBD1 (5 bases). The CDR3 spans 17 residues. Trimming removed 6 bases from V and 8 bases from J, with 26 bases in between. Germline assignment: CDR1 MDHEN and CDR2 SYDVKM. CDR3 coding DNA: TGTGCCAGCAGCCGGGTAACCGGACAACCGAGGAGAGACATTCAGTACTTC. Translated, it gives CASSRVTGQPRRDIQYF.

This clonotype was recorded many times. This chain joins TRBV30 and TRBJ1-5; D is undetermined. Germline-derived CDR1 and CDR2 are GTSNPN and SVGIG (reference sequence). The CDR3 contains 14 residues. The V gene lost 4 bases and the J gene lost 4 bases, with 14 bases spanning the gap. The CDR3 coding sequence is TGTGCCTGGACTCAACCGTGGGGTAATCAGCCCCAGCATTTT. It specifies CAWTQPWGNQPQHF.

This clonotype has just a few counts. The V call is TRBV6-2 or TRBV6-3, the J call TRBJ2-5; no clear D gene. The germline gives CDR1 MNHEY, CDR2 SVGEGT. V was cut by 5 bases and J by 1 base, with 17 bases left in between. The CDR3 runs 16 residues. CDR3 residues: CASSTFSGELQETQYF. The DNA of the CDR3 is TGTGCCAGCAGTACTTTTTCAGGTGAACTCCAAGAGACCCAGTACTTC.